The 15 T cell receptor beta chains presented below share a single source sample, sequenced in a study of blood T cell repertoires in COVID-19 (dated by TCRdb to the early 2020s). Library preparation employed the immunoSEQ multiplex PCR assay. TCRdb took over this immuneACCESS table, retaining in-frame rearrangements with V and J assigned. Such tables are incomplete; in checked studies, under half of the missing clones stem from an unresolved V gene, and the remainder is unexplained. Across this sample there are 300,000 to 400,000 clones, with about 86% seen only once. Around 4.2% of the sample comes from the top ten. Material for sequencing was PBMCs or T cells enriched from blood (not recorded which). The source is a woman aged 40 to 50 with acute COVID-19.

V usage is TRBV5-1 and J usage is TRBJ1-1, with a possible D match to TRBD1 (6 bases). The CDR3 has 16 amino acids. V was trimmed by 0 bases and J by 0 bases, leaving 12 bases between them. Germline lookup yields CDR1 SGHRS and CDR2 YFSETQ. The CDR3 DNA follows: TGCGCCAGCAGCTTGGCCGGGACAACTCTGAACACTGAAGCTTTCTTT. The encoded protein is CASSLAGTTLNTEAFF.

The V gene is TRBV11-2, the J gene TRBJ2-3, with 7 bases identical to TRBD2. From germline, CDR1 is SGHAT and CDR2 FQNNGV. V shed 1 base and J 0 bases; nucleotides not matched to a gene: 7. This CDR3 comprises 17 residues. This CDR3 is CASSLGSASGSTDTQYF. The CDR3 DNA is TGTGCCAGCAGCTTAGGTTCGGCTAGCGGCAGCACAGATACGCAGTATTTT.

The gene calls are TRBV6-5 and TRBJ1-5; D possibly corresponds to TRBD1 (6 bases). The CDR3 runs to 14 residues. V shed 8 bases and J shed 6 bases, with 17 bases lying between them. Per the germline V gene, CDR1 is MNHEY and CDR2 is SVGAGI. The CDR3 DNA sequence: TGTGCCAGCCAGCCGGGGGGGGCAAGTCAGCCCCAGCATTTT. Protein product: CASQPGGASQPQHF.

The J gene is TRBJ2-2, the V gene TRBV28; TRBD2 agrees at 9 bases. V lost 7 bases and J lost 0; bases outside the gene matches: 15. CDR1 is MDHEN and CDR2 is SYDVKM in the germline V gene. The CDR3 sequence is 19 residues long. DNA for the CDR3: TGTGCCAGCACCAAGAGGAGTAGCGGGAGTCATCCGAACACCGGGGAGCTGTTTTTT. Protein: CASTKRSSGSHPNTGELFF.

The sample holds a few counts of this clone. The V and J genes are TRBV7-2 and TRBJ2-7; 8 bases are shared with TRBD1. V was clipped by 5 bases and J by 1 base; unmatched bases: 4. The CDR3 extends over 14 amino acids. Germline CDR1 and CDR2: SGHTA and FQGNSA. The CDR3 sequence is CASSADRASYEQYF. CDR3 nucleotides: TGTGCCAGCAGCGCGGACAGGGCGTCCTACGAGCAGTACTTC. The entire variable domain, with the rest obtained from reference TRBV7-2 and TRBJ2-7, is as follows: GAGVSQSPSNKVTEKGKDVELRCDPISGHTALYWYRQSLGQGLEFLIYFQGNSAPDKSGLPSDRFSAERTGGSVSTLTIQRTQQEDSAVYLCASSADRASYEQYFGPGTRLTVT.

This clone was picked up a small number of times. The J gene is TRBJ1-6, the V gene TRBV19; TRBD1 agrees at 8 bases. V trimming: 6 bases; J trimming: 7 bases; junction bases outside the gene matches: 8. Germline V gene sequence: CDR1 LNHDA, CDR2 SQIVND (reference sequence). CDR3 length: 15 residues. The CDR3 loop reads CASSVGQDANSPLHF. CDR3 in DNA: TGTGCCAGTAGCGTGGGACAGGACGCAAATTCACCCCTCCACTTT.

This clone was seen more than once but under ten times. The rearrangement joins TRBV11-2 to TRBJ2-3; 8 nucleotides line up with TRBD2. The V gene's germline CDR1 is SGHAT and CDR2 FQNNGV. The V and J ends lost 4 bases and 4 bases, in that order; junction bases with no gene match: 13. This CDR3 has 17 amino acids. In nucleotides, the CDR3 is TGTGCCAGCAGCTCGGGCCGCACGGGGGGGGTTTCAGATACGCAGTATTTT. This codes for CASSSGRTGGVSDTQYF.

The V gene is TRBV27, the J gene TRBJ1-5; TRBD1 matches 8 bases. Germline values: CDR1 MNHEY, CDR2 SMNVEV (reference sequence). The CDR3 runs to 14 residues. V shed 5 bases and J 5 bases; nucleotides not matched to a gene: 5. CDR3 residues: CASSPRQGYQPQHF. For the CDR3, the DNA is TGTGCCAGCAGTCCAAGACAGGGGTATCAGCCCCAGCATTTT.

CDR3 bases: TGTGCCAGCAGAGCCCCTGGGACTAGCGGGAGGGGTGAGCAGTACTTC. This translates into CASRAPGTSGRGEQYF. The V call is TRBV13, the J call TRBJ2-7; 16 positions match TRBD2. Germline values: CDR1 PRHDT, CDR2 FYEKMQ (reference sequence). V dropped 6 bases and J dropped 7; count of bases not matched to a gene: 9. The CDR3 contains 16 residues.

Here the CDR3 reads CASSPHRGVETQYF. CDR3 sequence (DNA): TGTGCCAGCAGTCCTCATCGGGGGGTAGAGACCCAGTACTTC. The chain joins TRBV14 to TRBJ2-5; TRBD2 agrees at 7 bases. Germline V gene sequence: CDR1 SGHDN, CDR2 FVKESK. V dropped 6 bases and J dropped 4; count of bases not matched to a gene: 8. This CDR3 is built from 14 residues.

The chain recombines TRBV18 with TRBJ2-5, with 8 nucleotides matching TRBD2. Germline V gene data show CDR1 as KGHSH and CDR2 as LQKENI. V shed 2 bases, J shed 0 bases, and the junction held 2 bases outside the gene matches. This CDR3 region has 15 residues. The CDR3 protein is CASSPSGGDQETQYF. Written as DNA, the CDR3 is TGTGCCAGCTCACCATCCGGGGGGGACCAAGAGACCCAGTACTTC. The full variable domain, with the rest looked up from reference TRBV18 and TRBJ2-5, is NAGVMQNPRHLVRRRGQEARLRCSPMKGHSHVYWYRQLPEEGLKFMVYLQKENIIDESGMPKERFSAEFPKEGPSILRIQQVVRGDSAAYFCASSPSGGDQETQYFGPGTRLLVL.

The J gene is TRBJ1-1, the V gene TRBV4-1, with 8 bases identical to TRBD1. This CDR3 spans 17 amino acids. The J segment lost 0 bases and the V segment lost 0 bases, leaving 6 bases of the junction unmatched. In germline, CDR1 is MGHRA, CDR2 YSYEKL. CDR3: CASSQDPRGLLNTEAFF. CDR3 nucleotides: TGCGCCAGCAGCCAAGATCCCAGGGGGCTGCTGAACACTGAAGCTTTCTTT.

The V call is TRBV13, the J call TRBJ2-3; 9 positions agree with TRBD2. The V and J ends lost 3 bases and 4 bases, in that order; junction bases with no gene match: 8. Germline-derived CDR1 and CDR2 are PRHDT and FYEKMQ (reference sequence). This CDR3 is 16 amino acids long. CDR3 bases: TGTGCCAGCAGCTTTTATAGCGGGGGCCGCCCAGATACGCAGTATTTT. Encoded protein: CASSFYSGGRPDTQYF.

The chain combines TRBV11-1 with TRBJ2-5; tentative D call: TRBD2 (5 bases). The CDR3 runs to 15 residues. Trimming pared 5 bases from V and 7 bases from J, leaving 20 bases between. Germline-derived CDR1 and CDR2 are SGHAT and FQDESV (reference sequence). The CDR3 DNA reads as TGTGCCAGCAGCCGCGAAACGCAATCCCGGGGGACCCAGTACTTC. It yields the protein CASSRETQSRGTQYF. Full variable domain (rest looked up from reference TRBV11-1 and TRBJ2-5): EAEVAQSPRYKITEKSQAVAFWCDPISGHATLYWYRQILGQGPELLVQFQDESVVDDSQLPKDRFSAERLKGVDSTLKIQPAELGDSAMYLCASSRETQSRGTQYFGPGTRLLVL.

This sequence joins TRBV28 and TRBJ2-2, with D maybe TRBD1 (5 bases). The V gene lost 3 bases and the J gene lost 2 bases, with 25 bases spanning the gap. Germline V gives CDR1 MDHEN, CDR2 SYDVKM. CDR3 length: 20 residues. The CDR3 DNA follows: TGTGCCAGCAGTTTTATATTTCCATCGGACACACATTATAACACCGGGGAGCTGTTTTTT. Amino acids: CASSFIFPSDTHYNTGELFF.